This T cell receptor (beta chain) was retrieved from a study of blood T cell repertoires in COVID-19. The CDR3 is made up of 13 amino acids. The V gene's germline CDR1 is KGHDR and CDR2 SFDVKD. V gave up 10 bases and J gave up 0 bases, with 10 bases separating them. Clones were read by immunoSEQ multiplex PCR, and TCRdb kept only the in-frame ones, dropping some. The repertoire has tens of thousands of clones, approximately 83% of them found once; the top ten carry around 4.3%. The clonotype originates from a woman between 55 and 75 years old with acute or convalescent COVID-19. The rearrangement uses TRBV24-1 and TRBJ2-3; perhaps TRBD1 as D (5 bases). The source material was peripheral blood. The DNA for the CDR3 is TGTGCCACTGGAACAGGTAGCACAGATACGCAGTATTTT. Translation gives CATGTGSTDTQYF.